Below, 12 T cell receptor beta chains from the same sample are listed, as sequenced in a study of tumor-infiltrating lymphocytes in primary liver carcinoma listed by TCRdb under 2017. Without any cell sorting, total RNA and DNA were co-extracted from roughly 20-30 mg of bulk tissue using the AllPrep DNA/RNA mini kit. Data came from an Illumina HiSeq 2500. Using a constant-region primer and ProtoScript II reverse transcriptase, TCRbeta-specific cDNA was reverse-transcribed from 500 to 650 ng total RNA. Construction of the TCRbeta libraries relied on three nested rounds of multiplex PCR, following a slightly modified ARM-PCR procedure. The first two PCR rounds used multiplex TRBV1-TRBV30 forward primers with a Cbeta reverse primer, each for approximately 11 cycles. Using fastp at Q25 and MiXCR, TCRdb reprocessed the public reads and kept productive beta chains. Merged by CDR3 protein, the rows form single entries marked with the most common genes and DNA. The sample yields roughly 22,000 distinct CDR3 sequences; 80% were counted once. 35% to 45% of the sample goes to the ten largest clones.

Sequencing used liver tumor tissue from sampling region 2. What this sample's cell subset or site label stands for: tumor region T2, inferior pole. These receptors came from a woman in her twenties or thirties with primary liver carcinoma and hepatitis B virus infection.

On this clonotype: At one end, the junction sequence differs from germline, possibly due to a read error. This chain links TRBV4-2 with TRBJ1-6; D is ambiguous. Germline V lookup: CDR1 LGHNA, CDR2 YNFKEQ. This CDR3 is built from 19 residues. DNA of the CDR3: TGTGCTAGCAGACAACTCACCGCGGAAACCTCTCGAGGGAATTTACCCCTCCACTTT. As protein: CASRQLTAETSRGNLPLHF.

With respect to this clonotype: The CDR3 end shows no conserved phenylalanine or tryptophan, and so a read error is likely. The limits of the CDR3 on the DNA are not certain, so only TCRdb's listed CDR3 is given. This chain connects TRBV12-3 or TRBV12-4 to TRBJ1-1. The CDR3 is 14 amino acids in total, end residues counted. The CDR3 is CASSLQISGGEASI.

Of note for this clonotype: One junction end disagrees with the germline gene, perhaps due to a read error. This rearrangement joins TRBV10-3 to TRBJ2-1, with D unclear. CDR1 is ENHRY, CDR2 SYGVKD, per germline. The CDR3 runs 14 residues. CDR3 in amino acids: CAISPTATRDEQAF. The CDR3 DNA follows: TGTGCCATCAGTCCCACGGCGACCCGTGATGAGCAGGCCTTC.

Notes on this clonotype: At one end the junction does not follow the germline gene, possibly because of a read error. The chain carries TRBV2 and TRBJ2-2; 7 bases agree with TRBD2. This CDR3 contains 13 residues. Germline loops: CDR1 SNHLY, CDR2 FYNNEI. The CDR3 region is CASSEGGAGELFF. CDR3 DNA sequence: TGTGCTAGCAGTGAGGGAGGGGCCGGGGAGCTGTTTTTT.

As for this clonotype: One junction end does not reproduce the germline sequence, and a read error may be involved. This chain uses TRBV12-3 or TRBV12-4 with TRBJ2-3; a weak D match, TRBD1 (5 bases). This CDR3 comprises 14 residues. Here the CDR3 reads CTSRTGGATDTWYF. The CDR3, as DNA: TGTACCAGCAGAACGGGTGGGGCAACAGATACGTGGTATTTT.

With regard to this clonotype: At one of its ends the junction is not consistent with the germline gene, which may arise from a read error. The rearrangement uses TRBV11-2 and TRBJ2-7; a possible D gene is TRBD2 (6 bases). Germline V gene sequence: CDR1 SGHAT, CDR2 FQNNGV. This CDR3 is 14 amino acids long. The CDR3 DNA reads TGTGCCAGCAGCTTAGTGGGGAGGCTTGGCGAGCACTACTTC. It is translated as CASSLVGRLGEHYF.

For this clonotype: It is likely a read error, because the conserved phenylalanine at the end of the CDR3 is missing. The DNA is omitted, as the CDR3 cannot be located on it reliably, and the CDR3 follows TCRdb's listing. This chain uses TRBV5-6 with TRBJ1-6. Inclusive of both ends, the CDR3 amounts to 14 amino acids. CDR1 is SGHDT, CDR2 YYEEEE, per germline. The CDR3 spells CASSLVALGSPPHL.

The V and J genes are TRBV28 and TRBJ2-7; TRBD1 is a possible D gene (6 bases). This CDR3 spans 16 amino acids. Looked up from germline, CDR1 is MDHEN and CDR2 is SYDVKM. Deletions cut 5 bases from V and 4 bases from J, with 21 bases between. The CDR3 reads CASSQSGHSMPYEQYF. For the CDR3, the DNA is TGTGCCAGCAGTCAGTCGGGACACTCGATGCCGTACGAGCAGTACTTC.

A word on this clonotype: It is likely a read error, because the conserved phenylalanine at the end of the CDR3 is missing. J is TRBJ2-5 and V is TRBV10-3; no clear D gene. The germline CDR1 and CDR2 sequences are ENHRY and SYGVKD. The CDR3 extends over 15 amino acids. The CDR3 region has the DNA TGTGCGATCAGTGAGACGGCTACCAGACAAGAGACCCAGTACTAC. Its protein is CAISETATRQETQYY.

Note on this clonotype: This likely comes from a read error, as the CDR3 has no conserved phenylalanine or tryptophan at its end. The chain employs TRBV5-5 and TRBJ1-3; no firm D call. With 0 bases removed from V and 0 bases from J, the gap between germline ends came to 4 bases. This CDR3 region has 14 residues. Germline V lookup: CDR1 SGHKS, CDR2 YYEKEE (reference sequence). CDR3 DNA: TGTGCCAGCAGCTTGGGCGACTCTGGAAACACCATATATATC. This encodes CASSLGDSGNTIYI.

Comment on this clonotype: A much bigger clone sits one base away, suggesting this may be a read error. The chain couples TRBV6-2 or TRBV6-3 to TRBJ2-1, with TRBD2 as a possible D gene (5 bases). Looked up from germline, CDR1 is MNHEY and CDR2 is SVGEGT. CDR3 length equals 11 residues. CDR3 sequence: CAASPSRERFF. The CDR3 bases are TGTGCCGCCTCCCCGTCGAGGGAGCGGTTCTTC.

Comments on this clonotype: No conserved phenylalanine or tryptophan is present at the end of the CDR3, so a read error is the likely explanation. The CDR3 sequence: CAISLLWAGTEAFC. CDR3 nucleotide sequence: TGTGCCATCAGCTTATTATGGGCCGGTACTGAAGCTTTCTGT. This chain connects TRBV11-2 to TRBJ1-1; D is ambiguous. The germline V gene encodes CDR1 SGHAT and CDR2 FQNNGV. The CDR3 loop spans 14 amino acids.